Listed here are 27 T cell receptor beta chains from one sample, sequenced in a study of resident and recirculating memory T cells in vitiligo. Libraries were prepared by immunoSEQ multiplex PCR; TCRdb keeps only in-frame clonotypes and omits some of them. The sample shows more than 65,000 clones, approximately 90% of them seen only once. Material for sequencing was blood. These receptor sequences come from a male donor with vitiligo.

CDR3 DNA sequence: TGTGCCAGCGGTGATCATGCCCCGGATACGCAGTATTTT. Translation: CASGDHAPDTQYF. The chain uses TRBV19 and TRBJ2-3; D is unclear. V was shortened by 9 bases and J by 6 bases, with 16 bases between the two germline ends. Germline-derived CDR1 and CDR2 are LNHDA and SQIVND (reference sequence). This CDR3 has 13 residues. The variable domain in full, completed from reference TRBV19 and TRBJ2-3, reads DGGITQSPKYLFRKEGQNVTLSCEQNLNHDAMYWYRQDPGQGLRLIYYSQIVNDFQKGDIAEGYSVSREKKESFPLTVTSAQKNPTAFYLCASGDHAPDTQYFGPGTRLTVL.

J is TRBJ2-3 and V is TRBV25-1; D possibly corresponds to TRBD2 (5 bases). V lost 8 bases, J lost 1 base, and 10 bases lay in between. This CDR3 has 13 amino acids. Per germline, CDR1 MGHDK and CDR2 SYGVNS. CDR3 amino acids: CASLSRGTDTQYF. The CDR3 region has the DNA TGTGCCAGCCTTTCGCGGGGCACAGATACGCAGTATTTT.

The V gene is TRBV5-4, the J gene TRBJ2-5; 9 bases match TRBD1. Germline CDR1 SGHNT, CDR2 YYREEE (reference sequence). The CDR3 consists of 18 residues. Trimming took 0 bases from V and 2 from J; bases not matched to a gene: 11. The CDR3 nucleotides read TGTGCCAGCAGCTTGGATGGGACAGGGTTCATCGGGCAAGAGACCCAGTACTTC. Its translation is CASSLDGTGFIGQETQYF.

CDR3 sequence: CASSLQGSEQYF. The CDR3 nucleotides are TGTGCCAGCAGCTTACAGGGATCCGAGCAGTACTTC. This chain connects TRBV5-5 to TRBJ2-7; tentative D call: TRBD1 (6 bases). Trimming took off 2 bases at V and 6 bases at J, with 9 bases between the two ends. This CDR3 has 12 residues. CDR1 is SGHKS and CDR2 is YYEKEE in the germline V gene (reference sequence).

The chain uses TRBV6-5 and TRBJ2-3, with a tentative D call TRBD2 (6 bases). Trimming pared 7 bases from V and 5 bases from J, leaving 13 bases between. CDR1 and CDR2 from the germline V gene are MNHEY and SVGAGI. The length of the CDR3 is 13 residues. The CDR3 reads CASKPGRGDTQYF. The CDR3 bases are TGTGCCAGCAAGCCAGGGCGGGGAGATACGCAGTATTTT.

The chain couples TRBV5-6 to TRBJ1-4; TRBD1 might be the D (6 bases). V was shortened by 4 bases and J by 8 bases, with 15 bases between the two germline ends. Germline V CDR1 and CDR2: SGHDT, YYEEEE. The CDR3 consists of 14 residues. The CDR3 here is CASSHDRLGEKLFF. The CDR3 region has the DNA TGTGCCAGCAGCCACGACAGGTTAGGAGAAAAACTGTTTTTT.

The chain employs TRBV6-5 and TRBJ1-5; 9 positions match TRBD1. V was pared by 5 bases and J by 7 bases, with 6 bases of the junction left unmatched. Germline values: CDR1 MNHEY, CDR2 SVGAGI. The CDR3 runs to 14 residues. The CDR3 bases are TGTGCCAGCAGTACGACAGGGGGTGGGCAGCCCCAGCATTTT. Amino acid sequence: CASSTTGGGQPQHF.

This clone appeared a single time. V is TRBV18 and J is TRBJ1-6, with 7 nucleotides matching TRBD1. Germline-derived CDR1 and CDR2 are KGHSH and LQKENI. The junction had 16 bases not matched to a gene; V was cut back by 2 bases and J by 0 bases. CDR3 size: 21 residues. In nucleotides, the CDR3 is TGTGCCAGCTCACCAAAGCCCGGGAGCAGGGGGTACAGCTCCTATAATTCACCCCTCCACTTT. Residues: CASSPKPGSRGYSSYNSPLHF.

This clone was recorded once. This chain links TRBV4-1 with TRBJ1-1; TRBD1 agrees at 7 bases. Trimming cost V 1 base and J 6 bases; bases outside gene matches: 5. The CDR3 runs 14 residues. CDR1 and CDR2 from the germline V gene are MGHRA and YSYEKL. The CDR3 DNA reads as TGCGCCAGCAGCCAAGGACAGGGAAAAGCTGAAGCTTTCTTT. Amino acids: CASSQGQGKAEAFF.

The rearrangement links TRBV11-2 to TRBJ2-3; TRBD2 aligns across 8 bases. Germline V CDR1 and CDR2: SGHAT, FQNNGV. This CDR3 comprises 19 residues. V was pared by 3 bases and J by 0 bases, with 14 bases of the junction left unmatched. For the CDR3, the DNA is TGTGCCAGCAGCTTGGGGCGACTAGCGTTCGATTCTAGCACAGATACGCAGTATTTT. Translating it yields CASSLGRLAFDSSTDTQYF.

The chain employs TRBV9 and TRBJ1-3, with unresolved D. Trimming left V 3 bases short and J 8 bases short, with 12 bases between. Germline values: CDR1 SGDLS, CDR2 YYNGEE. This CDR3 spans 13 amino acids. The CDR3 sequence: CASSGRLGDTIYF. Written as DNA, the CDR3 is TGTGCCAGCAGCGGACGGTTGGGAGACACCATATATTTT.

The CDR3 DNA is TGTGCCAGCTCAGTACAAAGATCAGCTGGAAACACCATATATTTT. Translated, it gives CASSVQRSAGNTIYF. This rearrangement joins TRBV18 to TRBJ1-3; D not resolved. The V and J ends lost 5 bases and 2 bases respectively, with 13 bases between them. Germline loops: CDR1 KGHSH, CDR2 LQKENI. The CDR3 has 15 residues.

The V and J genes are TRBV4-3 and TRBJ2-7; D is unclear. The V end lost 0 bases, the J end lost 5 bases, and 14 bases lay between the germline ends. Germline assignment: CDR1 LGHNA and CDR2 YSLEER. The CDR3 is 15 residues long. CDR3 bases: TGCGCCAGCAGCCAAGATTTGATGGGCGATCACGAGCAGTACTTC. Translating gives CASSQDLMGDHEQYF.

CDR3 protein: CASSNTGQYTGELFF. CDR3 in DNA: TGTGCCAGCAGTAATACTGGACAGTACACCGGGGAGCTGTTTTTT. The chain couples TRBV9 to TRBJ2-2; D may be TRBD1 (6 bases). This CDR3 has 15 amino acids. V was trimmed by 5 bases and J by 3 bases, leaving 14 bases between them. Germline V gene data show CDR1 as SGDLS and CDR2 as YYNGEE.

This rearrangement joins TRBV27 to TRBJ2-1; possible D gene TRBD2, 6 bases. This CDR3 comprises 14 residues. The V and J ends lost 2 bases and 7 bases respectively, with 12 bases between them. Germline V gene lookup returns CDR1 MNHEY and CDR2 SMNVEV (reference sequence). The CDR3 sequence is CASSLPGVVNEQFF. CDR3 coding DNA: TGTGCCAGCAGTTTACCGGGGGTGGTTAATGAGCAGTTCTTC.

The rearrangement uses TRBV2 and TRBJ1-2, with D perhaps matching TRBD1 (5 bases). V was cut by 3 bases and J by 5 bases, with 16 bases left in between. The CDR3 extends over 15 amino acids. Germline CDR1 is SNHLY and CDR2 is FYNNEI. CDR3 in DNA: TGTGCCAGCAGTGAGCGCGAGCCCGGGACTTATGGCTACACCTTC. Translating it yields CASSEREPGTYGYTF.

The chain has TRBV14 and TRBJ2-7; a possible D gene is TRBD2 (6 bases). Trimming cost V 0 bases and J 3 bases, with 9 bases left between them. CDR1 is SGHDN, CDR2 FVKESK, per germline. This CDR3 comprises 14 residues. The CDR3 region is CASSQDGAGYEQYF. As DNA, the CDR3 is TGTGCCAGCAGCCAAGATGGAGCGGGCTACGAGCAGTACTTC.

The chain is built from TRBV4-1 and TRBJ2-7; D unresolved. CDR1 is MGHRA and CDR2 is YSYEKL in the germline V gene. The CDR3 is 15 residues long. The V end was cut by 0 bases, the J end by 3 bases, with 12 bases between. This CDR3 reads CASSQDGTAYYEQYF. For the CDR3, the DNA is TGCGCCAGCAGCCAAGATGGAACAGCCTACTACGAGCAGTACTTC.

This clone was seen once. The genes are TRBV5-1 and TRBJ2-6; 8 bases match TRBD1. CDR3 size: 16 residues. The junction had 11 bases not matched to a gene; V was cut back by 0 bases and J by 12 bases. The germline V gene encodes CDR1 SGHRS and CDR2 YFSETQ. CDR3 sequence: CASSLEGTGRTGVLTF. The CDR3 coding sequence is TGCGCCAGCAGCTTGGAGGGGACAGGAAGGACCGGCGTCCTGACTTTC.

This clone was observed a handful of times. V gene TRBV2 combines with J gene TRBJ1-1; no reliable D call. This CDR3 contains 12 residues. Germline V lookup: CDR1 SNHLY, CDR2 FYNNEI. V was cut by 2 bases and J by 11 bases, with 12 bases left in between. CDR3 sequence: CASSERPGVAFF. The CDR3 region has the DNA TGTGCCAGCAGTGAAAGGCCGGGAGTGGCTTTCTTT. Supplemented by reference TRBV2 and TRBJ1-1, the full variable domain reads EPEVTQTPSHQVTQMGQEVILRCVPISNHLYFYWYRQILGQKVEFLVSFYNNEISEKSEIFDDQFSVERPDGSNFTLKIRSTKLEDSAMYFCASSERPGVAFFGQGTRLTVV.

The CDR3 sequence: CASSIYGGTGLYEQYF. CDR3 nucleotides: TGTGCCAGTAGTATATATGGAGGGACAGGATTATACGAGCAGTACTTC. The chain joins TRBV19 to TRBJ2-7; 8 nucleotides line up with TRBD1. The CDR3 spans 16 residues. Germline CDR1 reads LNHDA; CDR2 reads SQIVND (reference sequence). V shed 2 bases, J shed 4 bases, and the junction held 10 bases outside the gene matches.

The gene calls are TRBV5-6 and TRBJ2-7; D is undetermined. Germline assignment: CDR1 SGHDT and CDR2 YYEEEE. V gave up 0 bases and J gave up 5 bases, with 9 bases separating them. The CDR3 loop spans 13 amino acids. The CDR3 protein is CASSLAGWNEQYF. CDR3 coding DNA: TGTGCCAGCAGCTTGGCCGGGTGGAACGAGCAGTACTTC.

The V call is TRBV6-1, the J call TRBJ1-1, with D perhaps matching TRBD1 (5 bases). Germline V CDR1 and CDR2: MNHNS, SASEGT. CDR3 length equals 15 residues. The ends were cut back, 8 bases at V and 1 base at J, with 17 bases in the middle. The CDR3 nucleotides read TGTGCCAGCGATTTGTCAGACACAGGGAACACTGAAGCTTTCTTT. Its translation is CASDLSDTGNTEAFF.

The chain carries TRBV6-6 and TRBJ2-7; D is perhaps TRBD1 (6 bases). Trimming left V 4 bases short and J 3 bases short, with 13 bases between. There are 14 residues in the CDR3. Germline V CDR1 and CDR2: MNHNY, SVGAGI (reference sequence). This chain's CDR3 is CASSSRDRYYEQYF. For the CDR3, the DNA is TGTGCCAGCAGTTCGAGAGACAGGTACTACGAGCAGTACTTC.

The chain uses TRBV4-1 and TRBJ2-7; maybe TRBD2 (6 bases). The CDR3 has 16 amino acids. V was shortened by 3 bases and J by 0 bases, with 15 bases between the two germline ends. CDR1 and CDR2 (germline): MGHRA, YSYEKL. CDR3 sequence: CASSHPGGFLSYEQYF. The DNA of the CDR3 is TGCGCCAGCAGCCACCCCGGGGGTTTCCTCTCCTACGAGCAGTACTTC.

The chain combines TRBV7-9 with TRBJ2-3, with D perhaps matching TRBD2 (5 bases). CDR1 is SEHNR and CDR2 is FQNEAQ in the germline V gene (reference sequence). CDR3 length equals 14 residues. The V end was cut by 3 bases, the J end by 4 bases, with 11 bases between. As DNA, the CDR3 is TGTGCCAGCAGCTTGAGGGTGGGAGCAGATACGCAGTATTTT. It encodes CASSLRVGADTQYF. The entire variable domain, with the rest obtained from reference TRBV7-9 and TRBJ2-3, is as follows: DTGVSQNPRHKITKRGQNVTFRCDPISEHNRLYWYRQTLGQGPEFLTYFQNEAQLEKSRLLSDRFSAERPKGSFSTLEIQRTEQGDSAMYLCASSLRVGADTQYFGPGTRLTVL.

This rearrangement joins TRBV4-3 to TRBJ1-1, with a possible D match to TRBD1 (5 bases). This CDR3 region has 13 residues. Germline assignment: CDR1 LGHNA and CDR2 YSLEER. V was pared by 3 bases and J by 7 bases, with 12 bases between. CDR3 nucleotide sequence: TGCGCCAGCAGCCATCAAGGGGAGGGTGAAGCTTTCTTT. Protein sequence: CASSHQGEGEAFF.